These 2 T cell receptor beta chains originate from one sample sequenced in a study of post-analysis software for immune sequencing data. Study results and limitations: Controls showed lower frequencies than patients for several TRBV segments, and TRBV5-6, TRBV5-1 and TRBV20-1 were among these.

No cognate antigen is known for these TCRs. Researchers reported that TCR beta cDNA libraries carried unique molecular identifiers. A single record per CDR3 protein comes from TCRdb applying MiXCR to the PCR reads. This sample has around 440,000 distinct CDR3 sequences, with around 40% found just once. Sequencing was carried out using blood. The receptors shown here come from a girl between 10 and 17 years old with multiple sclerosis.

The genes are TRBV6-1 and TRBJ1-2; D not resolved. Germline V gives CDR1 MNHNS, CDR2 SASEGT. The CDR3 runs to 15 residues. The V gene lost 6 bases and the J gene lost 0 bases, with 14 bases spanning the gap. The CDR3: CASSVGPQANYGYTF. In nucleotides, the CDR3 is TGTGCCAGCAGCGTGGGTCCTCAAGCTAACTATGGCTACACCTTC.

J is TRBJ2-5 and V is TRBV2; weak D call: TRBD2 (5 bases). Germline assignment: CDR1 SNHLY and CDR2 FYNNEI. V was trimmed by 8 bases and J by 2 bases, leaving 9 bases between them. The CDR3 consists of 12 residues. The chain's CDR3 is CASALAQETQYF. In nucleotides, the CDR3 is TGTGCCAGCGCCCTAGCTCAAGAGACCCAGTACTTC.